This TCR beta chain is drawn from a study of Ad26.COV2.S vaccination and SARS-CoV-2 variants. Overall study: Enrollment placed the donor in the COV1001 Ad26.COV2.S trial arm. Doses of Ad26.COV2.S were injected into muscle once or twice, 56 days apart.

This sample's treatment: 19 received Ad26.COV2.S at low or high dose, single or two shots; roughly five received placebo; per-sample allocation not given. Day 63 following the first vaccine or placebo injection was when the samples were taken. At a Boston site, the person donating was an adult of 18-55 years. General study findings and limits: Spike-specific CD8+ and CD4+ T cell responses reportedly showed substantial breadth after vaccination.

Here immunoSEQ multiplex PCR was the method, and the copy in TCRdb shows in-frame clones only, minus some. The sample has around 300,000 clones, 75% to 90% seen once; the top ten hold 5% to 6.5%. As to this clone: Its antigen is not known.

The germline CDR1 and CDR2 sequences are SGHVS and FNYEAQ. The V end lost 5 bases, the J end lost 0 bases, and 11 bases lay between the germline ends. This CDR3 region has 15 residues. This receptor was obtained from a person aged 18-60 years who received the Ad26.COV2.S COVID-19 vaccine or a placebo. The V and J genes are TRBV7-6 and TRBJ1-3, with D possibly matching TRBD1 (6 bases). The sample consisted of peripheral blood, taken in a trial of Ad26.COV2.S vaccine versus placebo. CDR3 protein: CASSRGGSSGNTIYF. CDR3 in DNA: TGTGCCAGCAGCCGAGGGGGTAGCTCTGGAAACACCATATATTTT.